One T cell receptor (beta chain) is described in this entry. cDNA came from approximately 0.5 to 1 ug RNA primed by random hexamers. TCRdb processed the immunoSEQ multiplex PCR reads anew with MiXCR; each CDR3 protein has one entry. Of 160,000 or so distinct CDR3 sequences in the sample, roughly 96% were seen once. TCR beta from blood CD8+ and CD4+ T cells was sequenced. The recently defined diagnostic criteria for definite or probable disease were met by the Susac syndrome patients. The CD8+ and CD4+ T cells were isolated magnetically using a negative isolation approach, whereas the TEMRA cells were enriched by FACS. This entry is derived from a study of CD8 T cells in Susac syndrome. Unmatched junction bases numbered 5, after V lost 7 bases and J lost 7 bases. There are 14 residues in the CDR3.

This TCR was sampled from a human donor with Susac syndrome. This sequence joins TRBV12-3 or TRBV12-4 and TRBJ1-6, with 9 bases lining up with TRBD1. Material for sequencing was CD4+ T cells from PBMCs. The CDR3 reads CASTFGQGNSPLHF. The CDR3 region has the DNA TGTGCCAGCACCTTCGGACAGGGGAATTCACCCCTCCACTTT.